The rows below give T cell receptor beta chains drawn from one sample of a study of molecular identifiers for immune sequencing clone quantification. Each CDR3 protein is one row after TCRdb ran MiXCR on the PCR reads. The sample holds about 10,000 distinct CDR3 sequences; around a fifth are singletons and the top ten take around 1.7%. Sequenced sample: naive CD8+ T cells from blood, with Jurkat cell RNA spiked in. The origin of the receptors is a human donor in good health. Some libraries in this study had Jurkat cell RNA spiked in. CDR3s leave out the opening cysteine and the closing phenylalanine or tryptophan. Clone size is stated in some rows and not others, as once, few, many or a class when expanded.

V gene: TRBV30
CDR3 length: 14
clone size: medium-sized
CDR3 protein: AWSYDRGLVGQPQH

V gene: TRBV27
CDR3 length: 14
clone size: many
CDR3 protein: ASSSLTSGRGNTQY

V gene: TRBV4-1
CDR3 length: 11
clone size: many
CDR3 protein: ASSPSSWYEQY

V gene: TRBV12-3/TRBV12-4
CDR3 length: 11
clone size: few
CDR3 protein: ASSLWDSPEQY

V gene: TRBV25-1
CDR3 length: 12
clone size: NA
CDR3 protein: ASSDGNLPHEQY

V gene: TRBV4-2
CDR3 length: 14
clone size: few
CDR3 protein: ASSQASRDRNTEAF

V gene: TRBV14
CDR3 length: 14
clone size: many
CDR3 protein: ASSQVERTYTGELF

V gene: TRBV4-1
CDR3 length: 13
clone size: medium-sized
CDR3 protein: ASSQVLAGVGEQY

V gene: TRBV5-8
CDR3 length: 15
clone size: NA
CDR3 protein: ASSPNRGSSYNSPLH

V gene: TRBV7-7
CDR3 length: 11
clone size: medium-sized
CDR3 protein: ASSLWQGTEAF

V gene: TRBV10-2
CDR3 length: 13
clone size: many
CDR3 protein: ASRGVTSGTGELF

V gene: TRBV7-9
CDR3 length: 15
clone size: medium-sized
CDR3 protein: ASSYGTSGGYTDTQY

V gene: TRBV20-1
CDR3 length: 11
clone size: medium-sized
CDR3 protein: SARSLVTDTQY

V gene: TRBV7-6
CDR3 length: 13
clone size: medium-sized
CDR3 protein: ASSLSGGPTDTQY

V gene: TRBV3-1
CDR3 length: 14
clone size: medium-sized
CDR3 protein: ASSRRREGVDEKLF

V gene: TRBV2
CDR3 length: 15
clone size: medium-sized
CDR3 protein: ASSEPHRTDLNQPQH

V gene: TRBV30
CDR3 length: 13
clone size: NA
CDR3 protein: ACNLAGTRADTQY

V gene: TRBV7-8
CDR3 length: 17
clone size: once
CDR3 protein: ASSLGTTWRELLYNEQF

V gene: TRBV3-1
CDR3 length: 16
clone size: NA
CDR3 protein: ASSHTGTGGFFTDTQY

V gene: TRBV7-9
CDR3 length: 11
clone size: NA
CDR3 protein: ASSPRNENIQY

V gene: TRBV27
CDR3 length: 12
clone size: many
CDR3 protein: ASSLVGGPDEQY

V gene: TRBV20-1
CDR3 length: 12
clone size: medium-sized
CDR3 protein: SARVDGGQETQY

V gene: TRBV30
CDR3 length: 11
clone size: medium-sized
CDR3 protein: ACASGMLDTQY

V gene: TRBV27
CDR3 length: 13
clone size: NA
CDR3 protein: ASSPTTGGSYEQY

V gene: TRBV11-3
CDR3 length: 15
clone size: few
CDR3 protein: ASSPPGLAGDTGELF

V gene: TRBV13
CDR3 length: 12
clone size: NA
CDR3 protein: ASSSQDGFYGYT

V gene: TRBV27
CDR3 length: 10
clone size: many
CDR3 protein: ASRLAGGPQF

V gene: TRBV7-9
CDR3 length: 11
clone size: medium-sized
CDR3 protein: ASSLSSVAGYT

V gene: TRBV7-9
CDR3 length: 11
clone size: many
CDR3 protein: ASSLDGGFEQY

V gene: TRBV6-1
CDR3 length: 15
clone size: medium-sized
CDR3 protein: ASSEFGQLGDTGELF

V gene: TRBV29-1
CDR3 length: 12
clone size: medium-sized
CDR3 protein: SVATGDGGNTIY

V gene: TRBV3-1
CDR3 length: 13
clone size: medium-sized
CDR3 protein: ASSQGVSPNYGYT

V gene: TRBV3-1
CDR3 length: 10
clone size: medium-sized
CDR3 protein: ASSPEIGTQY

V gene: TRBV11-2
CDR3 length: 11
clone size: once
CDR3 protein: ASSIWSQESQY

V gene: TRBV7-2
CDR3 length: 15
clone size: medium-sized
CDR3 protein: ASTPRRGVITNYGYT

V gene: TRBV27
CDR3 length: 14
clone size: few
CDR3 protein: ASSLSFAGVGEKLF

V gene: TRBV27
CDR3 length: 10
clone size: few
CDR3 protein: ASSSPGNVAF

V gene: TRBV28
CDR3 length: 12
clone size: medium-sized
CDR3 protein: ASSFTGLTYGYT

V gene: TRBV7-9
CDR3 length: 14
clone size: many
CDR3 protein: ASSPLAGSHYNEQF

V gene: TRBV30
CDR3 length: 13
clone size: NA
CDR3 protein: AWSAEGQGLHGYT

V gene: TRBV7-9
CDR3 length: 13
clone size: many
CDR3 protein: ASSDTISSYNEQF

V gene: TRBV10-1
CDR3 length: 12
clone size: medium-sized
CDR3 protein: ASSESTGLETQY

V gene: TRBV27
CDR3 length: 12
clone size: many
CDR3 protein: ASSPGLAGGPNY

V gene: TRBV7-2
CDR3 length: 14
clone size: few
CDR3 protein: ASSLGVAGIHNEQF

V gene: TRBV4-2
CDR3 length: 11
clone size: medium-sized
CDR3 protein: ASSHVGEAEAF

V gene: TRBV6-5
CDR3 length: 12
clone size: medium-sized
CDR3 protein: ASSYSAGVGKQY

V gene: TRBV4-1
CDR3 length: 13
clone size: many
CDR3 protein: ASSQGWSSNQPQH

V gene: TRBV27
CDR3 length: 11
clone size: medium-sized
CDR3 protein: ASSAQAADTQY

V gene: TRBV12-3/TRBV12-4
CDR3 length: 15
clone size: few
CDR3 protein: ASSSGQDFFLNYGYT